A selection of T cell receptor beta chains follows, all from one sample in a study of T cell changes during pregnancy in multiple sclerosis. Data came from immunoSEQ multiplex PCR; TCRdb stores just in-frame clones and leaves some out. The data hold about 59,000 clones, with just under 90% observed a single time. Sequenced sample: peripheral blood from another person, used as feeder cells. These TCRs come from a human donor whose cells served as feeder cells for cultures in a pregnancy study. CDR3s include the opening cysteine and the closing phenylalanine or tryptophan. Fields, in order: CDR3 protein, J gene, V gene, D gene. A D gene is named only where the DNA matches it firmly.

CASSPNLLLGLIGELFF TRBJ2-2 TRBV27 .
CASSLGGTGEETQYF TRBJ2-5 TRBV7-2 TRBD1
CSVGENQETQYF TRBJ2-5 TRBV29-1 .
CSVAGTGWSGYTF TRBJ1-2 TRBV29-1 TRBD1
CASSPRDYRGETQYF TRBJ2-5 TRBV19 .
CASSLVGNQPQHF TRBJ1-5 TRBV7-9 .
CASSETAYEQYF TRBJ2-7 TRBV2 .
CASSLSGRSEQYF TRBJ2-7 TRBV27 .
CASSPPLAGPREISEQYF TRBJ2-7 TRBV5-4 TRBD2
CASSPRGLANQETQYF TRBJ2-5 TRBV7-2 TRBD2
CASSSGYGTTDTQYF TRBJ2-3 TRBV11-2 .
CASSLGTGRSYTF TRBJ1-2 TRBV9 TRBD1
CAWSALRGSGTEAFF TRBJ1-1 TRBV30 .
CASSGWEGETQYF TRBJ2-5 TRBV5-6 TRBD2
CASSQGGLAGVGTGELFF TRBJ2-2 TRBV4-1 TRBD2
CASSINGQGAYEQYF TRBJ2-7 TRBV2 TRBD1
CASSVLGNEKLFF TRBJ1-4 TRBV2 .
CASSFSGYHEAFF TRBJ1-1 TRBV28 .
CASSFGWGYGYTF TRBJ1-2 TRBV7-8 .
CASSLSGLASSTDTQYF TRBJ2-3 TRBV27 TRBD2
CAISEGGTGSSGNTIYF TRBJ1-3 TRBV10-3 TRBD1
CASSVNPGLAGPNEQFF TRBJ2-1 TRBV5-1 TRBD2
CASSAGTGVEKLFF TRBJ1-4 TRBV5-1 TRBD1
CASSADRSYEQYF TRBJ2-7 TRBV7-3 .
CASSFYRAGEQFF TRBJ2-1 TRBV2 .
CASSVDGGNQPQHF TRBJ1-5 TRBV5-1 .
CAGSGGGNQPQHF TRBJ1-5 TRBV19 .
CASSPSAGYFGANVLTF TRBJ2-6 TRBV4-1 .
CASSPDRGRNGYTF TRBJ1-2 TRBV6-5 TRBD1
CASSRTSGSTDTQYF TRBJ2-3 TRBV13 TRBD2
CASSQGTSEETQYF TRBJ2-5 TRBV4-2 TRBD2
CASSLGGTGGIGVGYTF TRBJ1-2 TRBV7-2 TRBD1
CASSPTWDSTEQYF TRBJ2-7 TRBV4-3 TRBD1
CASSIEEGDNGYTF TRBJ1-2 TRBV19 .
CASSQDPSIRGQSSTDTQYF TRBJ2-3 TRBV4-3 .
CASSPGQGRIGEQPQHF TRBJ1-5 TRBV13 TRBD1
CASSLVPGRNTGELFF TRBJ2-2 TRBV5-1 .
CASTRGESSSGGYTF TRBJ1-2 TRBV7-9 .
CASSEAGLAGGSGTGELFF TRBJ2-2 TRBV2 TRBD2
CASSQTGILNEQFF TRBJ2-1 TRBV7-2 TRBD1
CASSPGLAGGQNTGELFF TRBJ2-2 TRBV19 TRBD2
CACPLSQDSGYTF TRBJ1-2 TRBV30 .
CASRQGAREKLFF TRBJ1-4 TRBV6-5 TRBD1
CASSLRQDTEAFF TRBJ1-1 TRBV5-1 .
CASSPLAGIFYEQYF TRBJ2-7 TRBV28 TRBD2
CSVGGGNNEQFF TRBJ2-1 TRBV29-1 .
CASILAQGPTNYGYTF TRBJ1-2 TRBV21-1 .
CASSSGTANTGELFF TRBJ2-2 TRBV11-3 TRBD1
CAISGDRGLSAVAEAFF TRBJ1-1 TRBV10-3 TRBD1
CASTSLGGANQPQHF TRBJ1-5 TRBV2 .
CASSSWLTQYF TRBJ2-3 TRBV7-2 .
CASSQVDEKLFF TRBJ1-4 TRBV4-3 .
CASTGEQPQHF TRBJ1-5 TRBV21-1 .
CASSLGGGGSRTDTQYF TRBJ2-3 TRBV5-6 .
CASTFSAVMDNEQFF TRBJ2-1 TRBV7-2 .